This T cell receptor (beta chain) came from a study of T cell responses to AZD1222 COVID-19 vaccine. The study's findings and limits: The reported proportion of spike-specific TCRs targeting unmutated variant regions was nearly half.

CDR3 length equals 13 residues. Per the germline V gene, CDR1 is SGHRS and CDR2 is YFSETQ. The J segment lost 6 bases and the V segment lost 0 bases, leaving 0 bases of the junction unmatched. Using immunoSEQ multiplex PCR, the repertoire was profiled, and TCRdb retains in-frame clones only, with some absent. The sample yields 150,000 or so clones, 85% to 95% seen once. Regarding this clone: What it recognizes is unknown.

This sample comprised peripheral blood, obtained 28 days after the second AZD1222 dose. This chain links TRBV5-1 with TRBJ1-5; 7 bases match TRBD1. The clonotype was recovered from an adult who received the AZD1222 COVID-19 vaccine. The CDR3 coding sequence is TGCGCCAGCAGCTTGGGACAGGGTCAGCCCCAGCATTTT. As protein: CASSLGQGQPQHF. Using reference TRBV5-1 and TRBJ1-5 for the parts outside the CDR3, the full variable domain is KAGVTQTPRYLIKTRGQQVTLSCSPISGHRSVSWYQQTPGQGLQFLFEYFSETQRNKGNFPGRFSGRQFSNSRSEMNVSTLELGDSALYLCASSLGQGQPQHFGDGTRLSIL.